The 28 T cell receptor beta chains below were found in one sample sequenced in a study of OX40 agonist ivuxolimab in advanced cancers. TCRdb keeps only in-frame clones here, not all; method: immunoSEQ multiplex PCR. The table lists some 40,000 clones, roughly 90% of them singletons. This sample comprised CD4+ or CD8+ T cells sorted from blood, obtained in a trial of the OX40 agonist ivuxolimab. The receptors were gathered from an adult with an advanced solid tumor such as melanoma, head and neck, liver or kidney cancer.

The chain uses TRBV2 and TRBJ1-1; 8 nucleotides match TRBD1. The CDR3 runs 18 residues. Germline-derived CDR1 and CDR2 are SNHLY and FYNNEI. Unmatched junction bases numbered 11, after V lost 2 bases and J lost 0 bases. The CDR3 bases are TGTGCCAGCAGTGAATTACAGGGGGTACTGTTAATGAACACTGAAGCTTTCTTT. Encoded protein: CASSELQGVLLMNTEAFF. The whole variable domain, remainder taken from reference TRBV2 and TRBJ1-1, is EPEVTQTPSHQVTQMGQEVILRCVPISNHLYFYWYRQILGQKVEFLVSFYNNEISEKSEIFDDQFSVERPDGSNFTLKIRSTKLEDSAMYFCASSELQGVLLMNTEAFFGQGTRLTVV.

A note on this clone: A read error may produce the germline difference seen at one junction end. The CDR3 DNA is TGTGCCAGCAGCTTATCCTCCGAGCAGTACTTC. This sequence encodes CASSLSSEQYF. This rearrangement joins TRBV11-1 to TRBJ2-7; D not resolved. The CDR3 has 11 residues. Per the germline V gene, CDR1 is SGHAT and CDR2 is FQDESV (reference sequence).

CDR3 amino acids: CASSGDRASRRLDTQYF. The CDR3 region has the DNA TGTGCCAGCAGCGGGGACAGGGCATCTCGACGTCTCGATACGCAGTATTTT. The V gene is TRBV9, the J gene TRBJ2-3; 9 bases agree with TRBD1. This CDR3 region has 17 residues. Germline CDR1 and CDR2: SGDLS and YYNGEE. V dropped 3 bases and J dropped 6; count of bases not matched to a gene: 14.

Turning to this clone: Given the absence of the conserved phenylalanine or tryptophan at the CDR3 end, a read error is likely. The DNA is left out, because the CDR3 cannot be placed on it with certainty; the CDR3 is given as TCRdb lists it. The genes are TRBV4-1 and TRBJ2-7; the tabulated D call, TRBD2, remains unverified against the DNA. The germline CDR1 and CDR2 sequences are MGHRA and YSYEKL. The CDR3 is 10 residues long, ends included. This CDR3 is CASSQVTRGE.

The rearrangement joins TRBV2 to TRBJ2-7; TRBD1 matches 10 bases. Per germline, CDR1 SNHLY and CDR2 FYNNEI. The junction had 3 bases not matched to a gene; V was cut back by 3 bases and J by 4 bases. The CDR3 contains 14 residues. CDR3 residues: CASSEGQGWYEQYF. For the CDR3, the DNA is TGTGCCAGCAGTGAGGGACAGGGGTGGTACGAGCAGTACTTC.

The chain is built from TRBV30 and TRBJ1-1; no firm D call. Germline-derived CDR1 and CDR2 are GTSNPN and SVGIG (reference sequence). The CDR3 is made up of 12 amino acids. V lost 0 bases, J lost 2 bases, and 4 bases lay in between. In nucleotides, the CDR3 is TGTGCCTGGAGTGTGGGAAACACTGAAGCTTTCTTT. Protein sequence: CAWSVGNTEAFF.

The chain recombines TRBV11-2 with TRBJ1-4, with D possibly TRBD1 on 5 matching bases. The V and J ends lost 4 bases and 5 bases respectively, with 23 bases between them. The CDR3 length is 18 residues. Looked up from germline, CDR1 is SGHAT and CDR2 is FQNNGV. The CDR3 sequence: CASSSSVGVGVGNEKLFF. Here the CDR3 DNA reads TGTGCCAGCAGCTCCTCCGTCGGTGTGGGGGTGGGCAATGAAAAACTGTTTTTT.

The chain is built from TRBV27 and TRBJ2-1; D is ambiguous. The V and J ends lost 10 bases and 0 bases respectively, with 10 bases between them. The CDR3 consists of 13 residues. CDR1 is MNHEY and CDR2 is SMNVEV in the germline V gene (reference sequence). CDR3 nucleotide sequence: TGTGCCACCGGAGTACTCTCCTACAATGAGCAGTTCTTC. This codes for CATGVLSYNEQFF.

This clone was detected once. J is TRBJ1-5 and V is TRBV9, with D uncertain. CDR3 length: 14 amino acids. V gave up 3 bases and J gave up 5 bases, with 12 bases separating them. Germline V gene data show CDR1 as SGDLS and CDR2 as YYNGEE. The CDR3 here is CASSGGGIHQPQHF. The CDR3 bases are TGTGCCAGCAGCGGGGGAGGGATTCATCAGCCCCAGCATTTT. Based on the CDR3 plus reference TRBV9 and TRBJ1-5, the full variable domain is DSGVTQTPKHLITATGQRVTLRCSPRSGDLSVYWYQQSLDQGLQFLIQYYNGEERAKGNILERFSAQQFPDLHSELNLSSLELGDSALYFCASSGGGIHQPQHFGDGTRLSIL.

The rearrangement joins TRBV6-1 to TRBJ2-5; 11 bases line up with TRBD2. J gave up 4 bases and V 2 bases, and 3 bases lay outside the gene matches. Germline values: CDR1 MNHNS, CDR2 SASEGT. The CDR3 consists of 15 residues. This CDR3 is CASSEFTSGRETQYF. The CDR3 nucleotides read TGTGCCAGCAGTGAATTCACTAGCGGGAGAGAGACCCAGTACTTC.

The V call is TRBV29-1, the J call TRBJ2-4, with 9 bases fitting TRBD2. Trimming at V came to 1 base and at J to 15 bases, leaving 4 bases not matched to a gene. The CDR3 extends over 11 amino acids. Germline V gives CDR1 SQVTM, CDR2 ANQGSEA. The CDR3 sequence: CSVEGREGLYF. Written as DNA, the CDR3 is TGCAGCGTTGAAGGGCGGGAGGGATTGTACTTC.

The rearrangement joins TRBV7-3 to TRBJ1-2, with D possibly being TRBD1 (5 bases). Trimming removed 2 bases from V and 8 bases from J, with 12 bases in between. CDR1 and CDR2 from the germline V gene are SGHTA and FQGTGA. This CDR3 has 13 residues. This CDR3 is CASSLALRGGYTF. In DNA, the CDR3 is TGTGCCAGCAGCTTAGCGTTGCGGGGCGGCTACACCTTC.

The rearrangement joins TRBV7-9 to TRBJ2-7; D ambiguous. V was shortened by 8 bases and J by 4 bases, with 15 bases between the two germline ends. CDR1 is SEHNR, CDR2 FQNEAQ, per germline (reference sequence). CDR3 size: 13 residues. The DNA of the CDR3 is TGTGCCAGCGGCCCTGGGATCAGGTACGAGCAGTACTTC. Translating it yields CASGPGIRYEQYF.

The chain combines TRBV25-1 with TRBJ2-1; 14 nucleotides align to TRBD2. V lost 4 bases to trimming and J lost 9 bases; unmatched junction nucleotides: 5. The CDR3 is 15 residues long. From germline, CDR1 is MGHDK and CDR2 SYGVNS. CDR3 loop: CASSGGTSGRFEQFF. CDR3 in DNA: TGTGCCAGCAGTGGGGGGACTAGCGGGAGATTTGAGCAGTTCTTC.

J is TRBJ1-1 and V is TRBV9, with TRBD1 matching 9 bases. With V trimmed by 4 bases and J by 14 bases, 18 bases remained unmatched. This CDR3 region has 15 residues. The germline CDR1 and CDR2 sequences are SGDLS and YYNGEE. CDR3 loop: CASSPYSGTGPFGFF. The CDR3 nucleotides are TGTGCCAGCAGCCCCTACTCCGGGACAGGGCCCTTCGGGTTCTTT.

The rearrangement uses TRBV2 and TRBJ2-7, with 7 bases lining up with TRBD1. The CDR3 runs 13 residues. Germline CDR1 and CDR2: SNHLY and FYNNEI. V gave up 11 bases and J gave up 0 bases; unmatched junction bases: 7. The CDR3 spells CAQHRDSSYEQYF. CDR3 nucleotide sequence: TGTGCCCAGCATCGGGACAGCTCCTACGAGCAGTACTTC. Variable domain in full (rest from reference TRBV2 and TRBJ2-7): EPEVTQTPSHQVTQMGQEVILRCVPISNHLYFYWYRQILGQKVEFLVSFYNNEISEKSEIFDDQFSVERPDGSNFTLKIRSTKLEDSAMYFCAQHRDSSYEQYFGPGTRLTVT.

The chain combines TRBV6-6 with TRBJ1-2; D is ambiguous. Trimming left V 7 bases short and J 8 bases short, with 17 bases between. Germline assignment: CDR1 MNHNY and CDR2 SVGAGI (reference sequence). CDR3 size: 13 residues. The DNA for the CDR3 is TGTGCCAGCACTCACTTCGGGGATTCCGGCTACACCTTC. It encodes CASTHFGDSGYTF.

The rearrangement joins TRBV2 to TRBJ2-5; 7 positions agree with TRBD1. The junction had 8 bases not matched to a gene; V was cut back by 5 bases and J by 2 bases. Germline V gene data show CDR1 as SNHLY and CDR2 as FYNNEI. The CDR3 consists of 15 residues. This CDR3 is CASSLNRGGQETQYF. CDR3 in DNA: TGTGCCAGCAGTCTTAACAGGGGCGGACAAGAGACCCAGTACTTC.

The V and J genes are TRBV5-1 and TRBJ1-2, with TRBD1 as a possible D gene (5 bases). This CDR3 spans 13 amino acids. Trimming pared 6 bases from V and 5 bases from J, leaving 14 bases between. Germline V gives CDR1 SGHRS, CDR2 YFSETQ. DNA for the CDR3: TGCGCCAGCACCCCGCGGCAGGGATATGGCTACACCTTC. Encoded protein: CASTPRQGYGYTF.

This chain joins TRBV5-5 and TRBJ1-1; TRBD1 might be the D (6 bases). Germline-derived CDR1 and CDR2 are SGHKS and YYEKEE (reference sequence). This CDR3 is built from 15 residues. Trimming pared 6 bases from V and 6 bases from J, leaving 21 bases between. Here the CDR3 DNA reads TGTGCCAGCACCCAGCGCGGGGGGGGGCGGGCTGAAGCTTTCTTT. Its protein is CASTQRGGGRAEAFF.

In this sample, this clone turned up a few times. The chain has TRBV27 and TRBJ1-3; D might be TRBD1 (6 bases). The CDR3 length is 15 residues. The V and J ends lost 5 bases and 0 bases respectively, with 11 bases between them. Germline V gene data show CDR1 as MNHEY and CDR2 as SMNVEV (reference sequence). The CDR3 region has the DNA TGTGCCAGCAGTAGGGGGGGGTCCTCTGGAAACACCATATATTTT. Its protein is CASSRGGSSGNTIYF.

As DNA, the CDR3 is TGCGCCAGCAGCCCAGAGCTTCCCTACAATGAGCAGTTCTTC. Encoded protein: CASSPELPYNEQFF. The rearrangement uses TRBV4-1 and TRBJ2-1; D ambiguous. The CDR3 contains 14 residues. Germline CDR1 MGHRA, CDR2 YSYEKL. Trimming cost V 4 bases and J 2 bases, with 9 bases left between them.

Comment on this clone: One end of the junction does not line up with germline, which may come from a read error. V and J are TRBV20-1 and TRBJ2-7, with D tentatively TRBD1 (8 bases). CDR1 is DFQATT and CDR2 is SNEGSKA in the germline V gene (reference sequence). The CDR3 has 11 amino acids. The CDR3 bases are TGCAGTGCTACCCTCGGACAGGGAGGGCGTTTC. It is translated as CSATLGQGGRF.

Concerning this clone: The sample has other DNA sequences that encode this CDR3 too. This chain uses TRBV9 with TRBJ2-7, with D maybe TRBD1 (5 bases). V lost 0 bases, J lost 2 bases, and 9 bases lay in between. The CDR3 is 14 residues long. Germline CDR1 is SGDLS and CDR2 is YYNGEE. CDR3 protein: CASSVGQGTYEQYF. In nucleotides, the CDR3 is TGTGCCAGCAGCGTAGGGCAGGGAACCTACGAGCAGTACTTC.

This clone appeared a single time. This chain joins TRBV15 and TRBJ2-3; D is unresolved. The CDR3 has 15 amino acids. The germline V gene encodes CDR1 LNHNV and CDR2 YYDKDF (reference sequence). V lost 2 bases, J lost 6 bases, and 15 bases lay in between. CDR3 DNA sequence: TGTGCCACCAGCAGACGACGGACGGATGGGGATACGCAGTATTTT. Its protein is CATSRRRTDGDTQYF.

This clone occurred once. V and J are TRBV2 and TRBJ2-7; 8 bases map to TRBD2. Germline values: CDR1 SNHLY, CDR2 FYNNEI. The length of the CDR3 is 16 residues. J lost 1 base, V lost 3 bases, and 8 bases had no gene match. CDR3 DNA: TGTGCCAGCAGTGATTTTTCCCGGGGGGGATCCTACGAGCAGTACTTC. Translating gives CASSDFSRGGSYEQYF.

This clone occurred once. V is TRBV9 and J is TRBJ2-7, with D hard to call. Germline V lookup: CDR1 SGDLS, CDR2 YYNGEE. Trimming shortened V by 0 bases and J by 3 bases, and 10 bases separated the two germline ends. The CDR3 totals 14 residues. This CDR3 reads CASSVEGRYYEQYF. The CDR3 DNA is TGTGCCAGCAGCGTAGAGGGTCGTTACTACGAGCAGTACTTC.

The CDR3 protein is CASGGLTEAFF. CDR3 coding DNA: TGTGCCAGCGGGGGGCTCACTGAAGCTTTCTTT. The gene calls are TRBV27 and TRBJ1-1, with D possibly matching TRBD1 (6 bases). V was shortened by 8 bases and J by 4 bases, with 8 bases between the two germline ends. The CDR3 loop spans 11 amino acids. The germline CDR1 and CDR2 sequences are MNHEY and SMNVEV (reference sequence).